A single sample gave rise to the 14 T cell receptor beta chains below, sequenced in a study of T cells in localized non-small cell lung cancer. Assay used: immunoSEQ multiplex PCR; TCRdb lists only in-frame clones, some missing. In the table there are fewer than 30,000 clones, approximately 91% of which are singletons. The sequencing used peripheral blood, collected before any cancer treatment. The receptors stem from a female donor of 60 years or more with stage II squamous cell lung carcinoma.

The chain uses TRBV7-6 and TRBJ1-3; TRBD1 matches at 9 bases. Germline V gene data show CDR1 as SGHVS and CDR2 as FNYEAQ. The CDR3 runs to 19 residues. Losses at the gene ends were 0 bases for V and 4 bases for J; bases not matched to a gene: 13. Here the CDR3 DNA reads TGTGCCAGCAGCTTAGCTGGCGGGACAGGGATTTACGGAGGAAACACCATATATTTT. This gives the protein CASSLAGGTGIYGGNTIYF.

This clone appeared a few times. The V gene is TRBV11-2, the J gene TRBJ2-7, with 7 nucleotides matching TRBD1. Germline loops: CDR1 SGHAT, CDR2 FQNNGV. V was pared by 5 bases and J by 8 bases, with 9 bases of the junction left unmatched. The CDR3 extends over 13 amino acids. The CDR3 reads CASSLGDSRQQYF. Here the CDR3 DNA reads TGTGCCAGCAGCCTGGGGGACAGTCGTCAGCAGTACTTC.

The V and J genes are TRBV5-1 and TRBJ2-3, with D tentatively TRBD2 (6 bases). This CDR3 comprises 14 residues. Trimming shortened V by 5 bases and J by 2 bases, and 12 bases separated the two germline ends. The germline V gene encodes CDR1 SGHRS and CDR2 YFSETQ. CDR3 bases: TGCGCCAGCAGGAGTAGCGGATCCACAGATACGCAGTATTTT. It yields the protein CASRSSGSTDTQYF.

V is TRBV5-6 and J is TRBJ2-7; D is perhaps TRBD2 (7 bases). CDR1 and CDR2 from the germline V gene are SGHDT and YYEEEE. CDR3 length: 15 residues. The V and J ends lost 0 bases and 4 bases respectively, with 14 bases between them. The CDR3 nucleotides read TGTGCCAGCAGCTTGGCGGGGGGCGCCCCGTACGAGCAGTACTTC. Translating gives CASSLAGGAPYEQYF.

This rearrangement joins TRBV4-1 to TRBJ2-2; 7 positions agree with TRBD2. The germline CDR1 and CDR2 sequences are MGHRA and YSYEKL. The junction had 2 bases not matched to a gene; V was cut back by 0 bases and J by 7 bases. The CDR3 is made up of 14 amino acids. In DNA, the CDR3 is TGCGCCAGCAGCCAAGAATGGGGGGGCGGGGAGCTGTTTTTT. Its protein is CASSQEWGGGELFF.

Remarks on this clone: One junction end disagrees with the germline gene, perhaps due to a read error. This chain connects TRBV7-2 to TRBJ1-2; 12 bases align to TRBD1. Germline V gene data show CDR1 as SGHTA and CDR2 as FQGNSA. This CDR3 spans 13 amino acids. CDR3 sequence: CASSPAGTGGPAF. The CDR3 DNA sequence: TGTGCCAGCAGCCCAGCCGGGACAGGGGGCCCAGCGTTC.

For this clone: At one end, the junction sequence differs from germline, possibly due to a read error. This chain uses TRBV5-1 with TRBJ1-4; D is ambiguous. The CDR3 is 13 amino acids. Germline V CDR1 and CDR2: SGHRS, YFSETQ. In DNA, the CDR3 is TGCGCCAGCAGCCCGGAGTATAATGGAAAACTGTTTTTT. This encodes CASSPEYNGKLFF.

This sequence joins TRBV5-6 and TRBJ2-3; D not certain. Germline lookup yields CDR1 SGHDT and CDR2 YYEEEE. The CDR3 extends over 13 amino acids. V lost 1 base to trimming and J lost 4 bases, with 7 bases between them. The CDR3 region is CASSLWSADTQYF. CDR3 in DNA: TGTGCCAGCAGCTTGTGGAGCGCAGATACGCAGTATTTT.

This chain connects TRBV5-1 to TRBJ1-5; D call uncertain. Trimming stripped 4 bases from V and 6 bases from J, with 20 bases between. The V gene's germline CDR1 is SGHRS and CDR2 YFSETQ. This CDR3 region has 16 residues. CDR3 protein: CASSPHGSEIPQPQHF. CDR3 bases: TGCGCCAGCAGCCCCCATGGATCAGAGATCCCTCAGCCCCAGCATTTT.

V gene TRBV5-1 combines with J gene TRBJ1-2; 7 bases are shared with TRBD1. Unmatched junction bases numbered 15, after V lost 4 bases and J lost 6 bases. The V gene's germline CDR1 is SGHRS and CDR2 YFSETQ. The CDR3 spans 16 residues. CDR3 bases: TGCGCCAGCAGCATTGCCAACCGACAGGGAATAGATGGCTACACCTTC. Amino acids: CASSIANRQGIDGYTF.

This clone was counted a few times. The chain is built from TRBV10-1 and TRBJ1-2; no definite D call. V shed 4 bases and J shed 9 bases, with 15 bases lying between them. The CDR3 runs to 13 residues. CDR1 and CDR2 (germline): WNHNN, SYGVQD (reference sequence). CDR3 DNA sequence: TGCGCCAGCAGTGTAACTTTAGACTCAAGCTACACCTTC. This translates into CASSVTLDSSYTF.

The chain carries TRBV4-1 and TRBJ2-7; a weak D match, TRBD2 (5 bases). Between the trimmed V and J ends, which lost 0 bases and 6 bases, there was a span of 18 bases. This CDR3 has 16 amino acids. Germline-derived CDR1 and CDR2 are MGHRA and YSYEKL. The CDR3 sequence is CASSQDHGITDGEQYF. The CDR3 DNA is TGCGCCAGCAGCCAAGATCACGGGATCACCGACGGCGAGCAGTACTTC.

V usage is TRBV6-4 and J usage is TRBJ1-5, with D possibly matching TRBD1 (5 bases). V dropped 6 bases and J dropped 1 base, with 7 bases sitting between them. Germline V CDR1 and CDR2: MRHNA, SNTAGT. The CDR3 is 13 amino acids. The CDR3 DNA is TGTGCCAGCAGCAGGGAGAGCAATCAGCCCCAGCATTTT. This encodes CASSRESNQPQHF.

The chain is built from TRBV28 and TRBJ2-1; 8 bases are a match to TRBD1. CDR3 size: 13 residues. CDR1 is MDHEN and CDR2 is SYDVKM in the germline V gene. Trimming at V came to 8 bases and at J to 9 bases, leaving 9 bases not matched to a gene. The CDR3 loop is CASGGQGGGEQFF. The CDR3, as DNA: TGTGCCAGCGGTGGACAGGGAGGAGGTGAGCAGTTCTTC.